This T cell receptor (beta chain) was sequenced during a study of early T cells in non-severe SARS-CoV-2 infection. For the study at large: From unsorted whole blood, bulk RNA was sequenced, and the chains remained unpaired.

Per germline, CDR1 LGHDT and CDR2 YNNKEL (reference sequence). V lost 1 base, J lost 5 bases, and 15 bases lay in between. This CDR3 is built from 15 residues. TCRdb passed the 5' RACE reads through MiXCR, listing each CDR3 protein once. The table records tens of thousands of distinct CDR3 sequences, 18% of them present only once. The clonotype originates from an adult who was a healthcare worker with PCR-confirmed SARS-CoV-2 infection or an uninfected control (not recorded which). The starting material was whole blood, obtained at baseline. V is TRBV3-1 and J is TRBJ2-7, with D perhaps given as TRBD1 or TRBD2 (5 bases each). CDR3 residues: CASSQGFSQGDEQYF. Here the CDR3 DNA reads TGTGCCAGCAGCCAAGGTTTCAGCCAGGGAGACGAGCAGTACTTC.